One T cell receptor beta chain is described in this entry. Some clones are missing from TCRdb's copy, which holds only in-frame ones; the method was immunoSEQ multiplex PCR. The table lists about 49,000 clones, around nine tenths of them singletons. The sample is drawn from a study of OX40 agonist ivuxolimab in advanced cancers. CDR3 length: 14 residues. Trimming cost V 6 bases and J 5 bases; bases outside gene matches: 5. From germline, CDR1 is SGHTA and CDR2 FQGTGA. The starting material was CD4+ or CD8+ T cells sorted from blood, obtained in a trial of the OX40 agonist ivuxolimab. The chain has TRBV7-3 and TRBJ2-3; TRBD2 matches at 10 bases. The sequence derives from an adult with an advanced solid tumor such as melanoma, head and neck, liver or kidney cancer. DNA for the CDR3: TGTGCCAGCAGTTTCAGCGGGAGGGGAGATACGCAGTATTTT. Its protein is CASSFSGRGDTQYF.